Each of the 12 T cell receptor beta chains below was sequenced from the same sample in a study. TCRdb reprocessed the 5' RACE reads via MiXCR and lists one record per CDR3 protein. Here the sample spans some 30,000 distinct CDR3 sequences, roughly 24% being singletons. Source material: naive CD4+ T cells sorted from a lymph node. Subset specified: naive CD4+ T cells, CD4+CD45RA+CD25-. The receptor source for this set is a female donor with breast cancer.

There are many counts of this clonotype. The chain couples TRBV5-1 to TRBJ2-5, with a possible D match to TRBD2 (6 bases). Germline assignment: CDR1 SGHRS and CDR2 YFSETQ. The CDR3 covers 15 residues. Trimming removed 2 bases at V and 2 bases at J, with 13 bases between. The CDR3 DNA reads as TGCGCCAGCAGCTTATCCGGGAGTCAACAAGAGACCCAGTACTTC. It encodes CASSLSGSQQETQYF.

J is TRBJ2-1 and V is TRBV20-1; TRBD2 matches at 11 bases. The CDR3 has 15 residues. Germline trimming cut 3 bases from V and 7 bases from J; bases unmatched to any gene: 8. Looked up from germline, CDR1 is DFQATT and CDR2 is SNEGSKA (reference sequence). The CDR3 nucleotides are TGCAGTGCTAGTAAGACTAGCGGGGCTAGGAATGAGCAGTTCTTC. It yields the protein CSASKTSGARNEQFF.

A remark on this clonotype: At one boundary the junction diverges from the germline segment, which might be a read error. The rearrangement links TRBV12-3 or TRBV12-4 to TRBJ2-7, with D unresolved. The length of the CDR3 is 12 residues. Written as DNA, the CDR3 is TGTGCCTGCAGCATATCGACCTACGAGCAGTACTTC. Its protein product is CACSISTYEQYF.

This sequence joins TRBV7-9 and TRBJ2-5, with 9 bases identical to TRBD1. J lost 6 bases, V lost 4 bases, and 12 bases had no gene match. Germline V gene sequence: CDR1 SEHNR, CDR2 FQNEAQ (reference sequence). CDR3 length: 16 amino acids. The CDR3 sequence: CASSSSGTGRWKTQYF. As DNA, the CDR3 is TGTGCCAGCAGCTCCTCAGGGACAGGGAGATGGAAGACCCAGTACTTC.

In its sample, this clonotype was seen a few times. The CDR3 nucleotides read TGTGCCAGCAGTCCTACGACTGAAGCTTTCTTT. Amino acid sequence: CASSPTTEAFF. The chain joins TRBV28 to TRBJ1-1; no clear D. V was cut by 5 bases and J by 5 bases, with 6 bases left in between. CDR1 and CDR2 from the germline V gene are MDHEN and SYDVKM. This CDR3 has 11 amino acids.

The rearrangement joins TRBV20-1 to TRBJ2-7, with TRBD2 matching over 10 bases. This CDR3 contains 12 residues. Germline lookup yields CDR1 DFQATT and CDR2 SNEGSKA (reference sequence). After removal of 7 bases from V and 4 bases from J, the junction contained 4 bases not matched to a gene. CDR3 nucleotides: TGCAGTGTGGCTAGCGGGGGATACGAGCAGTACTTC. It encodes CSVASGGYEQYF.

This clonotype was detected only a few times. The rearrangement joins TRBV5-1 to TRBJ2-5, with 7 bases fitting TRBD2. Germline CDR1 and CDR2: SGHRS and YFSETQ. J gave up 6 bases and V 4 bases, and 12 bases lay outside the gene matches. This CDR3 has 15 residues. The CDR3 sequence is CASSAQGGVLQTQYF. The CDR3 nucleotides are TGCGCCAGCAGCGCGCAGGGAGGGGTCCTGCAGACCCAGTACTTC.

A note on this clonotype: A read error may explain this, as a much larger clone is one base away. The conserved phenylalanine or tryptophan is not found at the CDR3 terminus, so this likely reflects a read error. The genes are TRBV5-5 and TRBJ2-7; 7 nucleotides match TRBD2. CDR3 length: 14 amino acids. From germline, CDR1 is SGHKS and CDR2 YYEKEE (reference sequence). CDR3 amino acids: CASNLGRETYEQYS. DNA of the CDR3: TGTGCCAGCAACTTGGGGCGGGAGACCTACGAGCAGTACTCC.

A note on this clonotype: This CDR3 is missing its conserved last phenylalanine or tryptophan, likely due to a read error. This rearrangement joins TRBV7-2 to TRBJ2-3, with 8 bases identical to TRBD2. The CDR3 length is 14 residues. Germline CDR1 is SGHTA and CDR2 is FQGNSA. V lost 5 bases to trimming and J lost 7 bases; unmatched junction nucleotides: 8. In nucleotides, the CDR3 is TGTGCCAGCAGCGTCAGCGGGAGAATGAATACGCAGTATTGT. Translated, it gives CASSVSGRMNTQYC.

The V call is TRBV4-1, the J call TRBJ2-7; 10 nucleotides align to TRBD1. The V gene's germline CDR1 is MGHRA and CDR2 YSYEKL. After removal of 1 base from V and 4 bases from J, the junction contained 10 bases not matched to a gene. This CDR3 has 17 residues. In nucleotides, the CDR3 is TGCGCCAGCAGCCAAGGGATGGGGACAGGGGCAGGTTACGAGCAGTACTTC. Amino acid sequence: CASSQGMGTGAGYEQYF.

Only one count was recorded for this clonotype. A much larger clone is a single base away; this may be a read error. The V call is TRBV4-2, the J call TRBJ2-7, with 10 positions matching TRBD2. The CDR3 loop spans 16 amino acids. The germline V gene encodes CDR1 LGHNA and CDR2 YNFKEQ. The CDR3 nucleotides read TGTGCCAGCAGCCAACTTTCTAGCGGGAGTAAATACGAGAAGTACTTC. Encoded protein: CASSQLSSGSKYEKYF.

The J gene is TRBJ2-1, the V gene TRBV29-1; 10 nucleotides align to TRBD1. Germline V gives CDR1 SQVTM, CDR2 ANQGSEA. The CDR3 has 17 residues. The V gene end was trimmed by 2 bases and the J gene end by 3 bases; junction bases not matched to a gene: 10. The CDR3 DNA reads TGCAGCGTTGAAAGGGGCCTGACAGGGGGCTTCTACAATGAGCAGTTCTTC. It specifies CSVERGLTGGFYNEQFF.